This is a list of T cell receptor beta chains from one sample in a study of blood T cells in healthy people across ages. One entry per CDR3 protein, called by TCRdb with MiXCR from the 5' RACE reads. Seen here are 800,000 to 1,000,000 distinct CDR3 sequences, roughly 43% observed once, and the top ten hold over 10%. The specimen was blood. Every receptor here comes from a man younger than 45 in good health. Each CDR3 is given with its conserved first and last residue. The D gene is left open where the match is weak. Size values are once, few and many counts, or a class for expanded clones, and some rows have none.

d_gene: NA; abundance: few; v_gene: TRBV6-1; j_gene: TRBJ2-1; CDR3aa: CASSEAYGMSEQFF; CDR3nt: TGTGCCAGCAGTGAAGCGTACGGAATGAGTGAGCAGTTCTTC
d_gene: NA; abundance: NA; v_gene: TRBV27; j_gene: TRBJ1-4; CDR3aa: CASSLAGRDEKLFF; CDR3nt: TGTGCCAGCAGTTTGGCAGGGAGGGATGAAAAACTGTTTTTT
d_gene: TRBD2; abundance: NA; v_gene: TRBV7-2; j_gene: TRBJ2-1; CDR3aa: CASSSLGLAVETQFF; CDR3nt: TGTGCCAGCAGCTCTCTCGGACTAGCGGTAGAGACCCAGTTCTTC
d_gene: NA; abundance: NA; v_gene: TRBV4-3; j_gene: TRBJ1-1; CDR3aa: CASSQDPTPGTEAFF; CDR3nt: TGCGCCAGCAGCCAAGATCCCACCCCGGGCACTGAAGCTTTCTTT
d_gene: NA; abundance: NA; v_gene: TRBV20-1; j_gene: TRBJ2-1; CDR3aa: CSAARSNNEQFF; CDR3nt: TGCAGTGCTGCCCGCAGTAACAATGAGCAGTTCTTC
d_gene: TRBD1; abundance: NA; v_gene: TRBV20-1; j_gene: TRBJ2-7; CDR3aa: CSASQGAASEQYF; CDR3nt: TGCAGTGCTTCACAGGGGGCCGCATCCGAGCAGTACTTC
d_gene: NA; abundance: few; v_gene: TRBV20-1; j_gene: TRBJ2-1; CDR3aa: CSAIAPPGVGYNEQFF; CDR3nt: TGCAGTGCCATAGCCCCCCCTGGGGTAGGCTACAATGAGCAGTTCTTC
d_gene: NA; abundance: NA; v_gene: TRBV6-5; j_gene: TRBJ2-1; CDR3aa: CASSFYGSSYNEQFF; CDR3nt: TGTGCCAGCAGCTTCTACGGGAGCTCCTACAATGAGCAGTTCTTC
d_gene: TRBD2; abundance: NA; v_gene: TRBV5-1; j_gene: TRBJ2-7; CDR3aa: CASSRQAGDPTEQYF; CDR3nt: TGCGCCAGCAGCCGGCAGGCGGGGGATCCTACCGAGCAGTACTTC
d_gene: NA; abundance: NA; v_gene: TRBV24-1; j_gene: TRBJ1-1; CDR3aa: CATSDSEGAEAFF; CDR3nt: TGTGCCACCAGTGACTCCGAAGGGGCCGAAGCTTTCTTT
d_gene: TRBD1; abundance: NA; v_gene: TRBV2; j_gene: TRBJ2-7; CDR3aa: CASSQSPDRSYEQYF; CDR3nt: TGTGCCAGCAGCCAATCCCCGGACAGGTCCTACGAGCAGTACTTC
d_gene: TRBD2; abundance: NA; v_gene: TRBV6-2/TRBV6-3; j_gene: TRBJ2-7; CDR3aa: CASSPRPAGGLKGEQYF; CDR3nt: TGTGCCAGCAGCCCCCGTCCAGCGGGGGGCCTTAAGGGAGAGCAGTACTTC